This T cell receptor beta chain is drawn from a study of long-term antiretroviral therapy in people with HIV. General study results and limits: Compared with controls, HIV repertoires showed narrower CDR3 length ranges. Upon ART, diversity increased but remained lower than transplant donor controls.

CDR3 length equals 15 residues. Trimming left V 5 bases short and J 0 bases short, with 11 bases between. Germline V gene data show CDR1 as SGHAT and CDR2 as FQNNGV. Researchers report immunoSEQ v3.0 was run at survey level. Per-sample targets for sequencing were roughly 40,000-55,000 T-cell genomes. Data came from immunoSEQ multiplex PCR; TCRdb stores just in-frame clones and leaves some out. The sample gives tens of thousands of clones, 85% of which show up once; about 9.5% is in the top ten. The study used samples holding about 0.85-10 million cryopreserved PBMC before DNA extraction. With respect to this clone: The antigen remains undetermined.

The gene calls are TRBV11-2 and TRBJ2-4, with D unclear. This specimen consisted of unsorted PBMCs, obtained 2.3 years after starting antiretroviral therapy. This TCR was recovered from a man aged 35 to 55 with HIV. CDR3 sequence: CASSPERLAKNIQYF. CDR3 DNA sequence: TGTGCCAGCAGCCCCGAGCGTCTAGCCAAAAACATTCAGTACTTC. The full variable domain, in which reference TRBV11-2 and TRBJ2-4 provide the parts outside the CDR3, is EAGVAQSPRYKIIEKRQSVAFWCNPISGHATLYWYQQILGQGPKLLIQFQNNGVVDDSQLPKDRFSAERLKGVDSTLKIQPAKLEDSAVYLCASSPERLAKNIQYFGAGTRLSVL.